This T cell receptor beta chain is from a study of T-cell memory formation after mild COVID-19. Background on the study: Largely, TCR clusters stayed within a single donor.

Broader study findings: For contracting clones, CD4+ ones sat mainly in CM and EM, CD8+ in EMRA. Within pre-infection memory, some responding clones were found, suggesting cross-reactive memory joined.

There are 16 residues in the CDR3. V shed 5 bases, J shed 5 bases, and the junction held 12 bases outside the gene matches. The germline CDR1 and CDR2 sequences are SGHAT and FQNNGV. This clonotype was counted between two and nine times. Antigen unknown. TCRdb used MiXCR to reprocess the 5' RACE reads, holding one entry per CDR3 protein. This table holds about 620,000 distinct CDR3 sequences, roughly 18% found once. The chain couples TRBV11-2 to TRBJ2-1, with 7 bases lining up with TRBD1. Material for sequencing was PBMCs or a T cell subset sorted from them (not recorded which). This TCR was sampled from an adult woman who had mild COVID-19 (a few samples of this study predate the infection). Cell type and time point are not known. The CDR3 sequence: CASSTHRDSSDNEQFF. The CDR3 bases are TGTGCCAGCAGCACGCACCGGGACAGCTCGGACAATGAGCAGTTCTTC.